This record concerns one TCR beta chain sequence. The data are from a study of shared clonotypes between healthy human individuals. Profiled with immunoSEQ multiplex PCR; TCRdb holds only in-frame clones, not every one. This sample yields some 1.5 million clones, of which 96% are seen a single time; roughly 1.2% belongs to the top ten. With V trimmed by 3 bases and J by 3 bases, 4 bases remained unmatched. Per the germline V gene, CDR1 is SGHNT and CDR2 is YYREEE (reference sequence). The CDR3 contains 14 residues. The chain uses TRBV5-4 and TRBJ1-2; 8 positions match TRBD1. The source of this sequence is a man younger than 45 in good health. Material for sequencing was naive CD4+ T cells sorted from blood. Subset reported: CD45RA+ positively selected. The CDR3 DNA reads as TGTGCCAGCAGCTCTCCGGGACAGGACTATGGCTACACCTTC. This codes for CASSSPGQDYGYTF.